Below, 9 T cell receptor beta chains from the same sample are listed, as sequenced in a study of blood T cell repertoires in COVID-19. The assay was immunoSEQ multiplex PCR, and TCRdb's table has in-frame clones only and misses some. This sample has 55,000 to 65,000 clones, with approximately 80% found just once. The sequenced sample consisted of peripheral blood. These receptors originate from a woman over 75 with acute or convalescent COVID-19.

CDR3 DNA: TGTGCCAGCAAGTCCGGGACTAGCGTAGAGACCCAGTACTTC. Protein sequence: CASKSGTSVETQYF. The chain links TRBV2 to TRBJ2-5; 10 positions agree with TRBD2. CDR1 SNHLY and CDR2 FYNNEI come from the germline V gene. J was trimmed by 4 bases and V by 7 bases; bases with no gene match: 6. The length of the CDR3 is 14 residues.

The rearrangement links TRBV29-1 to TRBJ2-5; D unclear. The CDR3 loop spans 13 amino acids. The germline V gene has CDR1 SQVTM and CDR2 ANQGSEA. Trimming removed 6 bases at V and 1 base at J, with 12 bases between. CDR3 sequence reads: CSVADTRQETQYF. The CDR3 DNA is TGCAGCGTGGCAGACACCCGCCAAGAGACCCAGTACTTC.

The chain couples TRBV4-1 to TRBJ1-1, with unresolved D. Trimming took 4 bases from V and 4 from J, leaving 16 bases between them. The CDR3 is made up of 15 amino acids. CDR1 is MGHRA and CDR2 is YSYEKL in the germline V gene. In nucleotides, the CDR3 is TGCGCCAGCAGCCTAGGACGGACTGATGCCACTGAAGCTTTCTTT. Protein sequence: CASSLGRTDATEAFF.

The chain has TRBV5-1 and TRBJ1-6; 10 bases map to TRBD1. The trim removed 4 bases at V and 5 bases at J, leaving 6 bases unmatched. The CDR3 contains 16 residues. Germline CDR1 and CDR2: SGHRS and YFSETQ. CDR3 amino acids: CASSRRGTGDNSPLHF. The CDR3 region has the DNA TGCGCCAGCAGCCGGCGGGGGACAGGGGATAATTCACCCCTCCACTTT.

The CDR3 protein is CASSLHPSGRVPYNEQFF. As DNA, the CDR3 is TGTGCCAGCAGTTTGCACCCTAGCGGGAGAGTTCCCTACAATGAGCAGTTCTTC. V and J are TRBV28 and TRBJ2-1; TRBD2 aligns across 10 bases. The V gene's germline CDR1 is MDHEN and CDR2 SYDVKM. CDR3 size: 18 residues. J lost 2 bases, V lost 3 bases, and 10 bases had no gene match.

The chain joins TRBV19 to TRBJ1-4; TRBD1 agrees at 8 bases. Trimming took 8 bases from V and 10 from J; bases not matched to a gene: 9. In germline, CDR1 is LNHDA, CDR2 SQIVND (reference sequence). The CDR3 is made up of 13 amino acids. The CDR3 is CASSAGGPPKLFF. DNA for the CDR3: TGTGCCAGTTCTGCAGGGGGCCCTCCAAAACTGTTTTTT.

The chain joins TRBV7-9 to TRBJ1-5; 8 bases are a match to TRBD1. Trimming took 4 bases from V and 4 from J; bases not matched to a gene: 6. CDR3 length equals 15 residues. The germline CDR1 and CDR2 sequences are SEHNR and FQNEAQ (reference sequence). The CDR3 here is CASSSPGGRNQPQHF. Written as DNA, the CDR3 is TGTGCCAGCAGCTCTCCAGGGGGCCGGAATCAGCCCCAGCATTTT.

This clone came up a few times. CDR3 in amino acids: CASSTVSGNTIYF. The CDR3 DNA reads TGTGCCAGCAGCACAGTCTCTGGAAACACCATATATTTT. The rearrangement links TRBV7-2 to TRBJ1-3; no clear D. Germline V gene lookup returns CDR1 SGHTA and CDR2 FQGNSA. Trimming took off 5 bases at V and 0 bases at J, with 5 bases between the two ends. This CDR3 has 13 residues.

This chain uses TRBV19 with TRBJ2-5, with 7 bases aligning to TRBD2. Germline-derived CDR1 and CDR2 are LNHDA and SQIVND (reference sequence). The CDR3 has 14 amino acids. The V segment lost 3 bases and the J segment 2 bases; nucleotides outside the gene matches: 3. In DNA, the CDR3 is TGTGCCAGTAGTATCAGCGGGGCGCAAGAGACCCAGTACTTC. It is translated as CASSISGAQETQYF.